Each of the 26 T cell receptor beta chains below was sequenced from the same sample in a study of blood T cells in healthy people across ages. The authors ran a second PCR of about 7 to 12 cycles using a sample-barcoded 5' primer and a J-beta primer mix. From the 5' RACE reads, TCRdb called clonotypes with MiXCR, one entry per CDR3 protein. The top ten clones hold about a third of a sample with some 640,000 distinct CDR3 sequences, around 49% of them seen once. Sequencing was done on a sample of blood. The source is a woman in her fifties or sixties in good health.

The genes are TRBV4-3 and TRBJ1-1; no definite D call. CDR1 LGHNA and CDR2 YSLEER come from the germline V gene. V was clipped by 0 bases and J by 10 bases, with 21 bases between them. CDR3 length: 16 amino acids. CDR3 sequence (DNA): TGCGCCAGCAGCCAAGATCTCCAGTACGAGAGACAAGGAGCTTTCTTT. Encoded protein: CASSQDLQYERQGAFF.

For this clonotype: A read error may account for a junction end that differs from germline. This chain connects TRBV10-3 to TRBJ2-7, with D perhaps TRBD1 or TRBD2 (7 bases each). Germline CDR1 ENHRY, CDR2 SYGVKD. CDR3 length: 17 residues. This CDR3 is CAIRTQNRGGSSYERYF. CDR3 sequence (DNA): TGTGCCATCAGGACACAAAACAGGGGCGGGAGCTCCTACGAGCGGTACTTC.

V is TRBV5-1 and J is TRBJ2-7; 9 bases map to TRBD1. The junction had 4 bases not matched to a gene; V was cut back by 0 bases and J by 3 bases. Germline lookup yields CDR1 SGHRS and CDR2 YFSETQ. This CDR3 region has 15 residues. CDR3 in DNA: TGCGCCAGCAGCTTGGTGGGACAGGGAGACTACGAGCAGTACTTC. It codes for CASSLVGQGDYEQYF.

Of note for this clonotype: Compared with germline, one end of the junction differs, possibly owing to a read error. The chain employs TRBV3-1 and TRBJ2-5; 9 positions match TRBD2. The CDR3 is made up of 16 amino acids. Germline V gene sequence: CDR1 LGHDT, CDR2 YNNKEL (reference sequence). The CDR3 is CVSSRRTAGGQETQYF. CDR3 DNA: TGTGTCAGCAGCCGTAGAACGGCGGGAGGGCAAGAGACCCAGTACTTC.

V and J are TRBV7-2 and TRBJ2-1, with D possibly matching TRBD2 (5 bases). This CDR3 has 14 residues. Trimming left V 2 bases short and J 5 bases short, with 10 bases between. Germline CDR1 reads SGHTA; CDR2 reads FQGNSA. CDR3 sequence (DNA): TGTGCCAGCAGCTTAACGGGGTTCGACAATGAGCAGTTCTTC. This gives the protein CASSLTGFDNEQFF.

This clonotype appeared a single time. The V gene is TRBV3-1, the J gene TRBJ1-5; maybe TRBD1 (6 bases). This CDR3 is built from 16 residues. V was shortened by 1 base and J by 6 bases, with 16 bases between the two germline ends. Germline V gene lookup returns CDR1 LGHDT and CDR2 YNNKEL (reference sequence). For the CDR3, the DNA is TGTGCCAGCAGCCAAGGGGGGGGGCGCAAAGGTCAGCCCCAGCATTTT. The encoded protein is CASSQGGGRKGQPQHF.

The CDR3 DNA reads as TGTGCCAGCAGCTTAAAGTCGACTAGCGGGAGAGGGTCCTACTACAATGAGCAGTTCTTC. This encodes CASSLKSTSGRGSYYNEQFF. The J gene is TRBJ2-1, the V gene TRBV7-3; 12 positions agree with TRBD2. The CDR3 covers 20 residues. Unmatched junction bases numbered 13, after V lost 1 base and J lost 3 bases. The germline V gene has CDR1 SGHTA and CDR2 FQGTGA.

As to this clonotype: A junction boundary mismatches the germline segment, possibly from a read error. This chain joins TRBV7-2 and TRBJ2-5, with 8 bases that match TRBD1. The V gene's germline CDR1 is SGHTA and CDR2 FQGNSA. This CDR3 contains 15 residues. The CDR3 sequence is CASSLRQGYQEAQYF. The DNA of the CDR3 is TGTGCCAGCAGCTTACGACAGGGGTACCAAGAGGCCCAGTACTTC.

The chain uses TRBV28 and TRBJ2-3, with D possibly being TRBD2 (5 bases). This CDR3 has 16 amino acids. Trimming took 0 bases from V and 1 from J, leaving 11 bases between them. Germline V CDR1 and CDR2: MDHEN, SYDVKM. The CDR3 DNA reads as TGTGCCAGCAGTTTATGGTCTAGCACCCGCACAGATACGCAGTATTTT. Translated: CASSLWSSTRTDTQYF.

V gene TRBV5-1 combines with J gene TRBJ2-2; maybe TRBD2 (5 bases). The V and J ends lost 4 bases and 7 bases respectively, with 17 bases between them. Per the germline V gene, CDR1 is SGHRS and CDR2 is YFSETQ. This CDR3 is 15 amino acids long. In nucleotides, the CDR3 is TGCGCCAGCAGCCAGGCGACGGGAACTATCGGGGAGCTGTTTTTT. Translating gives CASSQATGTIGELFF.

The chain has TRBV27 and TRBJ1-1; a weak D match, TRBD1 (5 bases). The V gene's germline CDR1 is MNHEY and CDR2 SMNVEV (reference sequence). The CDR3 is 13 residues long. Trimming shortened V by 2 bases and J by 6 bases, and 10 bases separated the two germline ends. The CDR3 sequence is CASSLGGKSEAFF. The CDR3 bases are TGTGCCAGCAGTTTAGGGGGGAAGTCTGAAGCTTTCTTT.

This clonotype was seen just once. The chain employs TRBV20-1 and TRBJ2-1; 7 positions match TRBD2. The CDR3 runs 15 residues. V lost 6 bases and J lost 8; bases outside the gene matches: 16. From germline, CDR1 is DFQATT and CDR2 SNEGSKA (reference sequence). For the CDR3, the DNA is TGCAGTGCCCCGAGGAACGGGAGGCTCACCGATGAGCAGTTCTTC. Translated: CSAPRNGRLTDEQFF.

With respect to this clonotype: Relative to the germline gene, one junction end is altered; a read error may explain this. The rearrangement joins TRBV20-1 to TRBJ2-7; possibly TRBD2 for D (5 bases). The CDR3 extends over 11 amino acids. CDR1 and CDR2 (germline): DFQATT, SNEGSKA (reference sequence). CDR3 sequence: CSVRGEGEQYF. Written as DNA, the CDR3 is TGCAGTGTTAGAGGCGAGGGCGAGCAGTACTTC.

This chain connects TRBV9 to TRBJ2-5; 7 bases agree with TRBD2. CDR1 and CDR2 from the germline V gene are SGDLS and YYNGEE. With V trimmed by 0 bases and J by 1 base, 6 bases remained unmatched. There are 16 residues in the CDR3. The CDR3 protein is CASSVGGGRGQETQYF. CDR3 bases: TGTGCCAGCAGCGTAGGGGGGGGTCGCGGCCAAGAGACCCAGTACTTC.

This sequence joins TRBV15 and TRBJ2-2; 10 nucleotides line up with TRBD1. V lost 1 base to trimming and J lost 2 bases; unmatched junction nucleotides: 1. In germline, CDR1 is LNHNV, CDR2 YYDKDF (reference sequence). The CDR3 extends over 16 amino acids. The CDR3 is CATSRGDRGNTGELFF. CDR3 DNA: TGTGCCACCAGCAGAGGGGACAGGGGCAACACCGGGGAGCTGTTTTTT.

DNA of the CDR3: TGTGCCAGCAGTTTCAGCGGGACAGGGACGAGACAGCCCCAGCATTTT. Its translation: CASSFSGTGTRQPQHF. This chain joins TRBV27 and TRBJ1-5; 9 positions agree with TRBD1. CDR1 and CDR2 (germline): MNHEY, SMNVEV (reference sequence). Trimming at V came to 3 bases and at J to 7 bases, leaving 10 bases not matched to a gene. The CDR3 contains 16 residues.

The chain combines TRBV7-8 with TRBJ2-2, with D possibly matching TRBD1 (6 bases). This CDR3 region has 17 residues. Deletions cut 2 bases from V and 0 bases from J, with 13 bases between. From germline, CDR1 is SGHVS and CDR2 FQNEAQ. CDR3: CASSLLGAATNTGELFF. The DNA for the CDR3 is TGTGCCAGCAGCTTATTGGGGGCAGCTACGAACACCGGGGAGCTGTTTTTT.

The V and J genes are TRBV24-1 and TRBJ2-1, with 13 bases lining up with TRBD2. The J call is in doubt because the DNA end fits TRBJ2-7 better. The CDR3 loop spans 14 amino acids. Per germline, CDR1 KGHDR and CDR2 SFDVKD. The CDR3 loop reads CATRGLAGVNEQYF. CDR3 nucleotides: TGTGCCACCAGAGGACTAGCGGGAGTGAATGAGCAGTACTTC.

This clonotype was found a few times. This rearrangement joins TRBV6-2 or TRBV6-3 to TRBJ2-7; 7 bases match TRBD1. CDR1 is MNHEY and CDR2 is SVGEGT in the germline V gene. Trimming cost V 1 base and J 3 bases; bases outside gene matches: 3. The CDR3 consists of 14 residues. The CDR3 reads CASSYLTGYYEQYF. The CDR3 bases are TGTGCCAGCAGTTACTTGACAGGGTACTACGAGCAGTACTTC.

This clonotype was counted only a few times. J is TRBJ1-5 and V is TRBV29-1, with D perhaps matching TRBD1 (5 bases). The ends were cut back, 5 bases at V and 6 bases at J, with 11 bases in the middle. The CDR3 totals 12 residues. Germline V gene data show CDR1 as SQVTM and CDR2 as ANQGSEA. The CDR3 here is CSVRQGSQPQHF. The CDR3 DNA follows: TGCAGCGTTCGTCAGGGAAGTCAGCCCCAGCATTTT.

The chain links TRBV7-2 to TRBJ2-7; tentative D call: TRBD2 (5 bases). Germline V CDR1 and CDR2: SGHTA, FQGNSA. This CDR3 spans 14 amino acids. V lost 1 base, J lost 2 bases, and 9 bases lay in between. The CDR3 DNA reads as TGTGCCAGCAGCTTAGTTTTCGGGACCTACGAGCAGTACTTC. As protein: CASSLVFGTYEQYF.

At least ten counts were recorded for this clonotype. The chain uses TRBV28 and TRBJ2-7; tentatively, D is TRBD1 (6 bases). The CDR3 consists of 14 residues. V lost 8 bases and J lost 0, with 14 bases in between. CDR1 and CDR2 (germline): MDHEN, SYDVKM. The CDR3 loop is CASSPTGLSYEQYF. CDR3 in DNA: TGTGCCAGCTCCCCGACAGGACTCTCCTACGAGCAGTACTTC.

This chain uses TRBV25-1 with TRBJ2-1; D might be TRBD2 (6 bases). With 4 bases removed from V and 5 bases from J, the gap between germline ends came to 21 bases. This CDR3 has 17 amino acids. Germline V gene data show CDR1 as MGHDK and CDR2 as SYGVNS. The CDR3 reads CASSALPGQRANNEQFF. The DNA for the CDR3 is TGTGCCAGCAGTGCCCTCCCCGGCCAGCGGGCCAACAATGAGCAGTTCTTC.

This clonotype has just a few counts. J is TRBJ2-3 and V is TRBV29-1, with unresolved D. This CDR3 is built from 12 residues. Germline-derived CDR1 and CDR2 are SQVTM and ANQGSEA. V lost 6 bases, J lost 1 base, and 8 bases lay in between. As DNA, the CDR3 is TGCAGCGTAGCGACGGGCACAGATACGCAGTATTTT. This sequence encodes CSVATGTDTQYF.

CDR3 sequence (DNA): TGTGCCAGCAGCCCACGGGAACAGGGAGCCCAGCCCCAGCATTTT. Amino acids: CASSPREQGAQPQHF. V gene TRBV12-3 or TRBV12-4 combines with J gene TRBJ1-5, with a tentative D call TRBD1 (6 bases). This CDR3 has 15 amino acids. V shed 6 bases and J shed 7 bases, with 19 bases lying between them.

V and J are TRBV5-1 and TRBJ2-1; D gene uncertain. Germline V gene lookup returns CDR1 SGHRS and CDR2 YFSETQ. Deletions cut 4 bases from V and 6 bases from J, with 14 bases between. This CDR3 region has 14 residues. As DNA, the CDR3 is TGCGCCAGCAGCCCAGCCTCATCGGGCAATGAGCAGTTCTTC. It specifies CASSPASSGNEQFF. Full variable domain (outside the CDR3, taken from reference TRBV5-1 and TRBJ2-1): KAGVTQTPRYLIKTRGQQVTLSCSPISGHRSVSWYQQTPGQGLQFLFEYFSETQRNKGNFPGRFSGRQFSNSRSEMNVSTLELGDSALYLCASSPASSGNEQFFGPGTRLTVL.